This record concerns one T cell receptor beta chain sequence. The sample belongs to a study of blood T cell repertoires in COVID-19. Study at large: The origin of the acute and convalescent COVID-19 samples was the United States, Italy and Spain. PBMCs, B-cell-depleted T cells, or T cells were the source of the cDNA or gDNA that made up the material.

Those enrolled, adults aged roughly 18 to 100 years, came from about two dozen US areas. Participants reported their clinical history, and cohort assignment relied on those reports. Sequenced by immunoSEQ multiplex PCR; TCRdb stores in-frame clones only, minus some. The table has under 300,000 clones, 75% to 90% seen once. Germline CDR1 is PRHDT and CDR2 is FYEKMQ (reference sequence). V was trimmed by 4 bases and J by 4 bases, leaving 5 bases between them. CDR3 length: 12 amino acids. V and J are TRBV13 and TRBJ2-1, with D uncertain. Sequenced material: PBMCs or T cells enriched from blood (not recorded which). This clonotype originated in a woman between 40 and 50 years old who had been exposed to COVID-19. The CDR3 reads CASSSQYNEQFF. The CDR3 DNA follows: TGTGCCAGCAGCTCCCAATACAATGAGCAGTTCTTC.